This T cell receptor (beta chain) originates from a study of blood T cell repertoires in COVID-19. Study as a whole: COVID-19 samples from acute and convalescent phases originated in the United States, Italy and Spain. T cells, B-cell-depleted T cells, or PBMCs supplied cDNA or gDNA.

This clone was found once. This CDR3 spans 18 amino acids. V was pared by 8 bases and J by 1 base, with 9 bases of the junction left unmatched. Germline CDR1 and CDR2: KGHDR and SFDVKD. Original analysis: Cell counts per sample came from amplifying reference gene primers. Method: immunoSEQ multiplex PCR; TCRdb's copy keeps in-frame clones and lacks some. V, J and clone size were drawn from that table, and D and trimming were deduced from the DNA. The sample holds about 110,000 clones, approximately 90% seen once. The chain uses TRBV24-1 and TRBJ2-1; TRBD2 agrees at 14 bases. This receptor was taken from a woman in her twenties or thirties with acute or convalescent COVID-19. Material for sequencing was peripheral blood. CDR3: CATMGTSGRKGSYNEQFF. The CDR3 nucleotides read TGTGCCACCATGGGGACTAGCGGGAGAAAAGGGTCCTACAATGAGCAGTTCTTC.